Below, one TCR beta chain is given with its context. The CDR3 totals 16 residues. Unmatched junction bases numbered 9, after V lost 5 bases and J lost 3 bases. The germline V gene encodes CDR1 SGDLS and CDR2 YYNGEE. This sample was included in a study of T cell changes during pregnancy in multiple sclerosis. Data came from immunoSEQ multiplex PCR; TCRdb stores just in-frame clones and leaves some out. The sample has approximately 34,000 clones, roughly nine tenths seen once. Here the sequenced sample was CD8+ T cells from peripheral blood mononuclear cells, taken after pregnancy. This rearrangement joins TRBV9 to TRBJ1-1; 11 bases line up with TRBD1. The origin of this receptor is a female donor with multiple sclerosis, enrolled in a pregnancy study. In DNA, the CDR3 is TGTGCCAGCAGTATCCGGGACAGGGGGGTTTACACTGAAGCTTTCTTT. It translates to CASSIRDRGVYTEAFF.